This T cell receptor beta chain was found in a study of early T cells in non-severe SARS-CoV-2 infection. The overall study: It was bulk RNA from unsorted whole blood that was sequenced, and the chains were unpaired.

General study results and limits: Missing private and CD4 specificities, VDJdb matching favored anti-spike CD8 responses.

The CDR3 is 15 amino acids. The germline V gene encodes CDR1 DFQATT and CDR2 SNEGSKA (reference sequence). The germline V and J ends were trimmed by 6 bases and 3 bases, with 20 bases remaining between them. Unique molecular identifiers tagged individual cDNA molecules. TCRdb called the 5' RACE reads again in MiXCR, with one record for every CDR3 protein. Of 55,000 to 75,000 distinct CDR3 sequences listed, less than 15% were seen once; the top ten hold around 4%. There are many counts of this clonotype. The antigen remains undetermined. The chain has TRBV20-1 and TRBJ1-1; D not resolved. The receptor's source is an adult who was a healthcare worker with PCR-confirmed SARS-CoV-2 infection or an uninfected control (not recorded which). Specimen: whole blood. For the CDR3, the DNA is TGCAGTGCCGTACCCGCCGGGGTATGGGACACTGAAGCTTTCTTT. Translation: CSAVPAGVWDTEAFF.